This entry lists 10 T cell receptor beta chains sequenced from one sample in a study of blood T cells in healthy people across ages. It was with a sample-barcoded 5' primer and a J-beta primer mix that a second PCR of roughly 6 to 12 cycles was run. MiXCR, run by TCRdb on the 5' RACE reads, gives a single entry per CDR3 protein. The top ten clones hold around 22% of a sample with roughly 800,000 distinct CDR3 sequences, 55% to 75% of them seen once. Sequencing used blood. The receptor set was obtained from a man aged 25 to 45 in good health.

The rearrangement uses TRBV7-3 and TRBJ2-1, with no clear D. The CDR3 has 18 amino acids. The ends were cut back, 0 bases at V and 2 bases at J, with 17 bases in the middle. The V gene's germline CDR1 is SGHTA and CDR2 FQGTGA. The CDR3 here is CASSLTGTGLPPYNEQFF. The CDR3 DNA follows: TGTGCCAGCAGCTTAACGGGCACTGGGTTACCTCCCTACAATGAGCAGTTCTTC. The whole variable domain, remainder taken from reference TRBV7-3 and TRBJ2-1, is GAGVSQTPSNKVTEKGKYVELRCDPISGHTALYWYRQSLGQGPEFLIYFQGTGAADDSGLPNDRFFAVRPEGSVSTLKIQRTERGDSAVYLCASSLTGTGLPPYNEQFFGPGTRLTVL.

Ten or more counts support this clonotype. V gene TRBV6-4 combines with J gene TRBJ2-3; 8 positions agree with TRBD1. The CDR3 contains 14 residues. Germline CDR1 and CDR2: MRHNA and SNTAGT. J was trimmed by 1 base and V by 4 bases; bases with no gene match: 1. In nucleotides, the CDR3 is TGTGCCAGCAGTGTGACAGGGGGCACAGATACGCAGTATTTT. Protein: CASSVTGGTDTQYF.

The chain employs TRBV4-3 and TRBJ1-2; D might be TRBD1 (5 bases). Germline lookup yields CDR1 LGHNA and CDR2 YSLEER. Between the trimmed V and J ends, which lost 2 bases and 8 bases, there was a span of 9 bases. This CDR3 comprises 12 residues. CDR3 sequence: CASSQRGWGYTF. In nucleotides, the CDR3 is TGCGCCAGCAGCCAAAGGGGATGGGGCTACACCTTC.

The V and J genes are TRBV4-3 and TRBJ1-2, with TRBD1 as a possible D gene (6 bases). The CDR3 length is 17 residues. Trimming pared 3 bases from V and 2 bases from J, leaving 19 bases between. Germline values: CDR1 LGHNA, CDR2 YSLEER. Here the CDR3 reads CASSQRDGQYINYGYTF. The CDR3 DNA follows: TGCGCCAGCAGCCAGCGGGACGGACAGTATATCAACTATGGCTACACCTTC.

This clonotype was picked up a small number of times. The chain has TRBV6-1 and TRBJ2-7, with D possibly being TRBD1 or TRBD2 (5 bases each). Germline CDR1 is MNHNS and CDR2 is SASEGT. The CDR3 contains 14 residues. Trimming removed 4 bases from V and 3 bases from J, with 13 bases in between. The CDR3 is CASSVDGGVYEQYF. The CDR3 region has the DNA TGTGCCAGCAGTGTGGATGGGGGAGTCTACGAGCAGTACTTC.

The chain is built from TRBV28 and TRBJ2-1; TRBD2 aligns across 8 bases. The CDR3 runs to 15 residues. With 3 bases clipped from V and 3 bases from J, the junction kept 4 bases outside the gene matches. The V gene's germline CDR1 is MDHEN and CDR2 SYDVKM. The CDR3: CASSLSAGGYNEQFF. In DNA, the CDR3 is TGTGCCAGCAGTTTGTCTGCGGGAGGCTACAATGAGCAGTTCTTC.

The rearrangement links TRBV6-6 to TRBJ2-1; D possibly uses TRBD1 or TRBD2 (5 bases each). The CDR3 contains 12 residues. V lost 7 bases and J 6 bases, leaving 10 bases between the germline ends. Germline V gives CDR1 MNHNY, CDR2 SVGAGI (reference sequence). The CDR3 DNA reads as TGTGCCAGCACGGTTGGGGGCAATGAGCAGTTCTTC. It yields the protein CASTVGGNEQFF.

This chain uses TRBV7-2 with TRBJ2-7; TRBD2 aligns across 12 bases. V shed 5 bases and J 6 bases; nucleotides not matched to a gene: 5. CDR1 and CDR2 (germline): SGHTA, FQGNSA. This CDR3 has 14 residues. The CDR3 is CASSQTSGSFEQYF. In DNA form, the CDR3 reads TGTGCCAGCAGCCAGACTAGCGGGAGTTTCGAGCAGTACTTC. The full variable domain, in which reference TRBV7-2 and TRBJ2-7 provide the parts outside the CDR3, is GAGVSQSPSNKVTEKGKDVELRCDPISGHTALYWYRQSLGQGLEFLIYFQGNSAPDKSGLPSDRFSAERTGGSVSTLTIQRTQQEDSAVYLCASSQTSGSFEQYFGPGTRLTVT.

The rearrangement uses TRBV7-9 and TRBJ1-4; D is undetermined. V lost 1 base, J lost 7 bases, and 13 bases lay in between. The CDR3 is 15 residues long. Per the germline V gene, CDR1 is SEHNR and CDR2 is FQNEAQ (reference sequence). CDR3 nucleotide sequence: TGTGCCAGCAGCTTAGTGAGTGACGGTGGTGAAAAACTGTTTTTT. Translated: CASSLVSDGGEKLFF.

This rearrangement joins TRBV12-3 or TRBV12-4 to TRBJ2-6; D unresolved. With 5 bases removed from V and 11 bases from J, the gap between germline ends came to 7 bases. This CDR3 is built from 11 residues. CDR3 coding DNA: TGTGCCAGCAGTGTGAGAGACGTCCTGACTTTC. This translates into CASSVRDVLTF.